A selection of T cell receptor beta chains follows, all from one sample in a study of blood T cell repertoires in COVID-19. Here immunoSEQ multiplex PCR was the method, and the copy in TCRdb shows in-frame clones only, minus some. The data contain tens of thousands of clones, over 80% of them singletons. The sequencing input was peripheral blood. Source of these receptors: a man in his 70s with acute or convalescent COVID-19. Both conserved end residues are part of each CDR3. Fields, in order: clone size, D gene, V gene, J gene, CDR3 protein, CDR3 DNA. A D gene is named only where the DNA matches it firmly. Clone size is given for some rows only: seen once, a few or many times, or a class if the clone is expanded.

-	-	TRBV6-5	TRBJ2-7	CASSRDFAYEQYF	TGTGCCAGCAGTAGGGACTTCGCCTACGAGCAGTACTTC
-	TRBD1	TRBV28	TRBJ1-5	CASLPGTGSGLSQHF	TGTGCCAGCCTACCAGGGACAGGCTCTGGTTTGTCCCAGCATTTT
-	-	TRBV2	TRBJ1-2	CASVVRRDYGYTF	TGTGCCAGCGTGGTCAGACGGGACTATGGCTACACCTTC
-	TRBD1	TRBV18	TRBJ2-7	CASSPTGVNSEQYF	TGTGCCAGCTCACCTACAGGGGTCAACAGCGAGCAGTACTTC
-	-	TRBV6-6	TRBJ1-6	CASSSAGYNSPLHF	TGTGCCAGCAGCTCTGCAGGTTATAATTCACCCCTCCACTTT
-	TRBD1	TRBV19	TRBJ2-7	CASSFDRVYEQYF	TGTGCCAGTAGTTTTGACAGGGTATACGAGCAGTACTTC
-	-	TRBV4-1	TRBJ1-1	CASSPLPPDNFNTEAFF	TGCGCCAGCAGCCCCCTACCCCCGGACAACTTTAACACTGAAGCTTTCTTT
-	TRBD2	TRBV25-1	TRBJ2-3	CASGSGGARDTQYF	TGTGCCAGCGGTAGCGGGGGGGCCAGAGATACGCAGTATTTT
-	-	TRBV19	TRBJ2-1	CASSIEGTRSNEQFF	TGTGCCAGTAGTATTGAGGGGACTCGTTCAAATGAGCAGTTCTTC
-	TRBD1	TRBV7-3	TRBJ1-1	CASSLSRDSEAFF	TGTGCCAGCAGTCTCTCCCGGGACAGTGAAGCTTTCTTT
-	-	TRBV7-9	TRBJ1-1	CASSLVAINTEAFF	TGTGCCAGCAGCTTAGTAGCAATCAACACTGAAGCTTTCTTT
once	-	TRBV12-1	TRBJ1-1	CASSFTGGNTEAFF	TGTGCCAGCAGCTTTACAGGGGGTAACACTGAAGCTTTCTTT
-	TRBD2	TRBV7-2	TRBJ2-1	CASSLGKRGDYNEQFF	TGTGCCAGCAGCTTAGGGAAGCGGGGAGATTACAATGAGCAGTTCTTC
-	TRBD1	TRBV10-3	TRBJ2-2	CAISGTGANTGELFF	TGTGCCATCAGTGGGACAGGCGCAAACACCGGGGAGCTGTTTTTT
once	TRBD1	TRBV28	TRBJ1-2	CASSLPGQGISSYTF	TGTGCCAGCAGTCTCCCGGGACAGGGGATTAGTAGCTACACCTTC
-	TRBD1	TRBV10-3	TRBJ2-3	CAIRPGQSTDTQYF	TGTGCCATCAGACCGGGACAGAGCACAGATACGCAGTATTTT
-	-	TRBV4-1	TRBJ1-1	CASSNGIKNTEAFF	TGCGCCAGCAGCAACGGGATTAAGAACACTGAAGCTTTCTTT
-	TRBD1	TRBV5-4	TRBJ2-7	CASSLSRGLNEQYF	TGTGCCAGCAGCTTGTCCAGGGGGCTCAACGAGCAGTACTTC
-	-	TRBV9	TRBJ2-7	CASSSQTNSCEQYF	TGTGCCAGCAGCTCGCAGACAAACTCCTGCGAGCAGTACTTC
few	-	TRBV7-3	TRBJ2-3	CASSLMGPSDTQYF	TGTGCCAGCAGCCTCATGGGGCCGTCAGATACGCAGTATTTT
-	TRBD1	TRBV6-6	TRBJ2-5	CASSLDRDSQETQYF	TGTGCCAGCAGTCTGGATAGGGACAGCCAAGAGACCCAGTACTTC
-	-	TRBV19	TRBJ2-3	CASSMGRATTDTQYF	TGTGCCAGTAGTATGGGCAGGGCCACCACAGATACGCAGTATTTT
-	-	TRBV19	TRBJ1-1	CASSIDRQTLNTEAFF	TGTGCCAGTAGTATAGACAGACAGACCCTGAACACTGAAGCTTTCTTT
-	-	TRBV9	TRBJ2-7	CASSPTSGYEQYF	TGTGCCAGCAGCCCCACCAGCGGCTACGAGCAGTACTTC
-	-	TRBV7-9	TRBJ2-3	CASSPVGADTQYF	TGTGCCAGCAGCCCGGTGGGCGCAGATACGCAGTATTTT
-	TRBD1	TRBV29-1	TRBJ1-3	CSVGEQGAGNTIYF	TGCAGCGTTGGGGAACAGGGGGCCGGAAACACCATATATTTT
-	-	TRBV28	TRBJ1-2	CASRRGGAEDGYTF	TGTGCCAGCCGTAGGGGGGGTGCGGAAGATGGCTACACCTTC
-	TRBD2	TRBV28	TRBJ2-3	CASSSLAGGRFADTQYF	TGTGCCAGCAGTTCCCTAGCGGGGGGGAGGTTTGCGGATACGCAGTATTTT
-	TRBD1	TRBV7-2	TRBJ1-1	CASSLGQGNTEAFF	TGTGCCAGCAGCTTGGGACAGGGGAACACTGAAGCTTTCTTT
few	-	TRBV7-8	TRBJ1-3	CASSPGWGGSGNTIYF	TGTGCCAGCAGCCCAGGATGGGGGGGCTCTGGAAACACCATATATTTT
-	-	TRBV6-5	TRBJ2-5	CASSYSRGKGETQYF	TGTGCCAGCAGTTACTCCCGGGGGAAAGGGGAGACCCAGTACTTC
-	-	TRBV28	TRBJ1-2	CASSLATGINYGYTF	TGTGCCAGCAGTTTAGCTACAGGCATAAACTATGGCTACACCTTC
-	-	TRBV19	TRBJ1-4	CASSRQEINEKLFF	TGTGCCAGTAGTCGACAGGAGATTAATGAAAAACTGTTTTTT
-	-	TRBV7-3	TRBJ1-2	CASTRVGGGYGYTF	TGTGCCAGCACCCGGGTAGGGGGTGGCTATGGCTACACCTTC
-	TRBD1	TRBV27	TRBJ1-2	CASSKDRELYGYTF	TGTGCCAGCAGTAAGGACAGGGAGCTCTATGGCTACACCTTC
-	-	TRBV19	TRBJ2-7	CASSIVGEGLYEQYF	TGTGCCAGTAGTATTGTTGGCGAGGGACTGTACGAGCAGTACTTC
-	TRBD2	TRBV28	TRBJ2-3	CASSIYSTSGGTLGTDTQYF	TGTGCCAGCAGCATTTACTCGACTAGCGGGGGGACTTTAGGCACAGATACGCAGTATTTT
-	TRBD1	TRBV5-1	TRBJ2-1	CASTVFPGTGIYNEQFF	TGCGCCAGCACCGTCTTTCCCGGGACAGGGATCTACAATGAGCAGTTCTTC
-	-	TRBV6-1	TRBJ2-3	CASSEAGGVSTDTQYF	TGTGCCAGCAGTGAAGCCGGGGGAGTTAGCACAGATACGCAGTATTTT
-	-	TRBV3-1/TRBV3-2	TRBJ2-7	CASSQDYRQHEQYF	TGTGCCAGCAGCCAAGATTACAGGCAACACGAGCAGTACTTC
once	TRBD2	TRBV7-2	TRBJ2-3	CASSLRPGGSSTDTQYF	TGTGCCAGCAGCTTAAGACCCGGGGGGTCTAGCACAGATACGCAGTATTTT
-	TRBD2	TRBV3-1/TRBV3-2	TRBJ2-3	CASSPTSGVGTQYF	TGTGCCAGCAGCCCGACTAGCGGTGTCGGTACGCAGTATTTT
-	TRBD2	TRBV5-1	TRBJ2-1	CASSLAASGYNEQFF	TGCGCCAGCAGCTTGGCAGCTAGCGGGTACAATGAGCAGTTCTTC
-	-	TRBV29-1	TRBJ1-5	CSVGGGHRAGNQPQHF	TGCAGCGTTGGGGGAGGCCACCGGGCGGGCAATCAGCCCCAGCATTTT
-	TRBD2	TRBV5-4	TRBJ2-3	CASSLGGAGSTDTQYF	TGTGCCAGCAGCCTCGGGGGGGCCGGTAGCACAGATACGCAGTATTTT
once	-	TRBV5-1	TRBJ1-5	CASSLYGNSNQPQHF	TGCGCCAGCAGCTTGTACGGGAATAGCAATCAGCCCCAGCATTTT
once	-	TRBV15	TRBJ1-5	CATSRVTGSNQPQHF	TGTGCCACCAGCAGGGTTACAGGGAGCAATCAGCCCCAGCATTTT
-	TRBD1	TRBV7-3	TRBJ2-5	CASSPDRMAETQYF	TGTGCCAGCAGCCCGGACAGGATGGCGGAGACCCAGTACTTC
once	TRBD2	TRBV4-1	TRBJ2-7	CASSHTPGLAGGFSYEQYF	TGCGCCAGCAGCCATACCCCGGGACTAGCGGGGGGGTTCTCCTACGAGCAGTACTTC
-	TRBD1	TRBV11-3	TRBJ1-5	CASLRTGQIFHQPQHF	TGTGCCAGCCTCAGGACAGGTCAGATCTTCCATCAGCCCCAGCATTTT
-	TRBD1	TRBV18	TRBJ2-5	CASSISGGFETQYF	TGTGCCAGCTCAATTTCAGGGGGCTTCGAGACCCAGTACTTC
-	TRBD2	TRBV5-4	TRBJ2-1	CASSPKLAGEYNEQFF	TGTGCCAGCAGCCCCAAACTAGCGGGGGAGTACAATGAGCAGTTCTTC
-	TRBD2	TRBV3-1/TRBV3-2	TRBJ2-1	CASSLTGLAGYNEQFF	TGTGCCAGCAGCCTAACCGGACTAGCGGGCTACAATGAGCAGTTCTTC
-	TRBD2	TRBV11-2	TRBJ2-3	CASSISGGDTQYF	TGTGCCAGCAGCATCTCGGGAGGGGATACGCAGTATTTT
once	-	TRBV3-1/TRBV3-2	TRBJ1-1	CASLGQGEAFF	TGTGCCAGTTTGGGTCAGGGTGAAGCTTTCTTT